These T cell receptor beta chains were read from a single sample in a study of blood T cell repertoires in COVID-19. The protocol was immunoSEQ multiplex PCR, while the TCRdb copy is restricted to in-frame clones and leaves out a portion. The sample carries under 200,000 clones, almost 80% recorded once. Source material: peripheral blood. The receptors come from a man aged 55 to 69 with active or convalescent COVID-19. Both conserved end residues are part of each CDR3. Fields, in order: clone size, D gene, V gene, J gene, CDR3 DNA, CDR3 protein. D genes are given only for firm matches. Clone sizes are given selectively: once, few, many, or a class where the clone is expanded.

abundance: NA
d_gene: TRBD2
v_gene: TRBV27
j_gene: TRBJ2-1
CDR3nt: TGTGCCAGCAGTTGGGGGCTAGCGGGCCTCAATGAGCAGTTCTTC
CDR3aa: CASSWGLAGLNEQFF

abundance: NA
d_gene: TRBD2
v_gene: TRBV24-1
j_gene: TRBJ2-1
CDR3nt: TGTGCCACCAGTGAAGGGACTACATGGGACAATGAGCAGTTCTTC
CDR3aa: CATSEGTTWDNEQFF

abundance: NA
d_gene: TRBD2
v_gene: TRBV5-4
j_gene: TRBJ2-1
CDR3nt: TGTGCCAGCAGCTTGGCACGGACTAGCATTGAGCAGTTCTTC
CDR3aa: CASSLARTSIEQFF

abundance: NA
d_gene: TRBD1
v_gene: TRBV27
j_gene: TRBJ1-5
CDR3nt: TGTGCCAGCAGCCCTGGACAGGGAAATCAGCCCCAGCATTTT
CDR3aa: CASSPGQGNQPQHF

abundance: NA
d_gene: TRBD2
v_gene: TRBV14
j_gene: TRBJ2-7
CDR3nt: TGTGCCAGCAGCTACAGCTCTAGCGGACCTTACGAGCAGTACTTC
CDR3aa: CASSYSSSGPYEQYF

abundance: NA
d_gene: TRBD2
v_gene: TRBV5-1
j_gene: TRBJ2-2
CDR3nt: TGCGCCAGCAGCTTGACCGGGGGGACCGGGGAGCTGTTTTTT
CDR3aa: CASSLTGGTGELFF

abundance: NA
d_gene: NA
v_gene: TRBV14
j_gene: TRBJ1-2
CDR3nt: TGTGCCAGCAGCCAAGGACAGGCCTATGGCTACACCTTC
CDR3aa: CASSQGQAYGYTF

abundance: few
d_gene: TRBD2
v_gene: TRBV3-1/TRBV3-2
j_gene: TRBJ2-1
CDR3nt: TGTGCCAGCAGCCAAATTGGCGGGACTAGCGGGCCCTCCTACAATGAGCAGTTCTTC
CDR3aa: CASSQIGGTSGPSYNEQFF

abundance: NA
d_gene: NA
v_gene: TRBV6-5
j_gene: TRBJ1-5
CDR3nt: TGTGCCAGCATCGAACTGGGCAGGGGCAATCAGCCCCAGCATTTT
CDR3aa: CASIELGRGNQPQHF

abundance: NA
d_gene: NA
v_gene: TRBV6-2/TRBV6-3
j_gene: TRBJ2-7
CDR3nt: TGTGCCAGCAGCATCGGACTACACCTCGCATACGAGCAGTACTTC
CDR3aa: CASSIGLHLAYEQYF

abundance: NA
d_gene: TRBD1
v_gene: TRBV6-5
j_gene: TRBJ1-6
CDR3nt: TGTGCCAGCAGGAGAGGGGGCCATTCACCCCTCCACTTT
CDR3aa: CASRRGGHSPLHF

abundance: few
d_gene: TRBD1
v_gene: TRBV6-6
j_gene: TRBJ1-5
CDR3nt: TGTGCCAGCAGTCGTGTCGGGACAGGGTCAATGCGCAATCAGCCCCAGCATTTT
CDR3aa: CASSRVGTGSMRNQPQHF

abundance: NA
d_gene: NA
v_gene: TRBV4-1
j_gene: TRBJ2-7
CDR3nt: TGCGCCAGCAGCCATCCCGGACTCTCCTACGAGCAGTACTTC
CDR3aa: CASSHPGLSYEQYF

abundance: NA
d_gene: TRBD1
v_gene: TRBV25-1
j_gene: TRBJ2-6
CDR3nt: TGTGCCAGCAGTGGCTACAGGGGGGCTGGGGCCAACGTCCTGACTTTC
CDR3aa: CASSGYRGAGANVLTF

abundance: NA
d_gene: TRBD2
v_gene: TRBV28
j_gene: TRBJ2-1
CDR3nt: TGTGCCAGCAAAGATTGGGCGGGAGCCGTCTACAATGAGCAGTTCTTC
CDR3aa: CASKDWAGAVYNEQFF

abundance: NA
d_gene: TRBD1
v_gene: TRBV18
j_gene: TRBJ1-4
CDR3nt: TGTGCCAGCTCACAACCGGGACAGGGCTCCTTAAGATTTTTT
CDR3aa: CASSQPGQGSLRFF

abundance: once
d_gene: NA
v_gene: TRBV7-2
j_gene: TRBJ2-7
CDR3nt: TGTGCCAGCAGCCCTGATCGGTACGAGCAGTACTTC
CDR3aa: CASSPDRYEQYF

abundance: many
d_gene: TRBD2
v_gene: TRBV2
j_gene: TRBJ2-7
CDR3nt: TGTGCCAGCGGTAGCGGGAGTCTCTCCTACGAGCAGTACTTC
CDR3aa: CASGSGSLSYEQYF

abundance: NA
d_gene: TRBD1
v_gene: TRBV6-5
j_gene: TRBJ1-1
CDR3nt: TGTGCCAGCAGGGACAGGAAGAACACTGAAGCTTTCTTT
CDR3aa: CASRDRKNTEAFF

abundance: NA
d_gene: NA
v_gene: TRBV30
j_gene: TRBJ2-1
CDR3nt: TGTGCCTGGATTGGTGCGTTTGAGGGGGATGAGCAGTTCTTC
CDR3aa: CAWIGAFEGDEQFF

abundance: NA
d_gene: TRBD1
v_gene: TRBV5-4
j_gene: TRBJ2-7
CDR3nt: TGTGCCAGCTCAAAACCAGGACAGGGGGCCCTCGAGCAGTACTTC
CDR3aa: CASSKPGQGALEQYF

abundance: NA
d_gene: TRBD2
v_gene: TRBV5-5
j_gene: TRBJ2-1
CDR3nt: TGTGCCAGCAGCCCCTCGGAGACTAGCGGGAGGGCCCGGGAGCAGTTCTTC
CDR3aa: CASSPSETSGRAREQFF

abundance: NA
d_gene: NA
v_gene: TRBV5-1
j_gene: TRBJ2-7
CDR3nt: TGCGCCAGCAGCTTGACGGGGGAGTACTCCTACGAGCAGTACTTC
CDR3aa: CASSLTGEYSYEQYF

abundance: NA
d_gene: NA
v_gene: TRBV7-2
j_gene: TRBJ2-1
CDR3nt: TGTGCCAGCAGCTGGCTAGCCAGCTGGAGGGGCAATGAGCAGTTCTTC
CDR3aa: CASSWLASWRGNEQFF

abundance: NA
d_gene: TRBD2
v_gene: TRBV5-1
j_gene: TRBJ2-3
CDR3nt: TGCGCCAGCTCTAGCGGTAGCACAGATACGCAGTATTTT
CDR3aa: CASSSGSTDTQYF

abundance: NA
d_gene: TRBD1
v_gene: TRBV11-2
j_gene: TRBJ2-7
CDR3nt: TGTGCCAGCAGCGCCGGGACAGGGGGGGAGCAGTACTTC
CDR3aa: CASSAGTGGEQYF

abundance: NA
d_gene: NA
v_gene: TRBV28
j_gene: TRBJ1-2
CDR3nt: TGTGCCAGCAGTTGGTTAGGCCGGGGGAGATATGGCTACACCTTC
CDR3aa: CASSWLGRGRYGYTF

abundance: NA
d_gene: TRBD1
v_gene: TRBV19
j_gene: TRBJ2-3
CDR3nt: TGTGCCAGTAGTGGACAGGGCCTAAGCACAGATACGCAGTATTTT
CDR3aa: CASSGQGLSTDTQYF

abundance: NA
d_gene: TRBD1
v_gene: TRBV3-1/TRBV3-2
j_gene: TRBJ2-7
CDR3nt: TGTGCCAGCAGCCGAAGGACAGGGAGCTACGAGCAGTACTTC
CDR3aa: CASSRRTGSYEQYF

abundance: NA
d_gene: TRBD1
v_gene: TRBV5-6
j_gene: TRBJ1-4
CDR3nt: TGTGCCAGCAGCCGGGGACAGGGGAGCGAAAAACTGTTTTTT
CDR3aa: CASSRGQGSEKLFF

abundance: NA
d_gene: NA
v_gene: TRBV3-1/TRBV3-2
j_gene: TRBJ2-7
CDR3nt: TGTGCCAGCAGCCAAGACTGGGCGAGCGAGCAGTACTTC
CDR3aa: CASSQDWASEQYF

abundance: NA
d_gene: TRBD2
v_gene: TRBV19
j_gene: TRBJ2-1
CDR3nt: TGTGCCAGTAGTCCGGGACTAGCGGATTACAATGAGCAGTTCTTC
CDR3aa: CASSPGLADYNEQFF

abundance: NA
d_gene: TRBD2
v_gene: TRBV4-2
j_gene: TRBJ2-1
CDR3nt: TGTGCCAGCAGCCAAGTAGGGTCAGCGGGAGTGGTATACAATGAGCAGTTCTTC
CDR3aa: CASSQVGSAGVVYNEQFF

abundance: NA
d_gene: TRBD1
v_gene: TRBV20-1
j_gene: TRBJ2-5
CDR3nt: TGCAGTCCCCAGGGGGAAGAGACCCAGTACTTC
CDR3aa: CSPQGEETQYF

abundance: NA
d_gene: NA
v_gene: TRBV3-1/TRBV3-2
j_gene: TRBJ2-3
CDR3nt: TGTGCCAGCAGCCAAAACCGTCGGGGGGATACGCAGTATTTT
CDR3aa: CASSQNRRGDTQYF

abundance: NA
d_gene: NA
v_gene: TRBV28
j_gene: TRBJ1-3
CDR3nt: TGTGCCAGCAGTCCAGGGATTCGCTCTGGAAACACCATATATTTT
CDR3aa: CASSPGIRSGNTIYF

abundance: NA
d_gene: NA
v_gene: TRBV11-2
j_gene: TRBJ1-1
CDR3nt: TGTGCCAGCAGCTTCGTGCGCAGGGGTACTGAAGCTTTCTTT
CDR3aa: CASSFVRRGTEAFF

abundance: NA
d_gene: TRBD1
v_gene: TRBV9
j_gene: TRBJ2-5
CDR3nt: TGTGCCAGCAGCAGACAGGGGAGAGAGACCCAGTACTTC
CDR3aa: CASSRQGRETQYF

abundance: NA
d_gene: NA
v_gene: TRBV19
j_gene: TRBJ1-2
CDR3nt: TGTGCCAGTAGTTCCCGAAAGAGGGACTATGGCTACACCTTC
CDR3aa: CASSSRKRDYGYTF

abundance: NA
d_gene: NA
v_gene: TRBV6-5
j_gene: TRBJ1-1
CDR3nt: TGTGCCAGCAGTCCCACAGGGAACACTGAAGCTTTCTTT
CDR3aa: CASSPTGNTEAFF

abundance: NA
d_gene: NA
v_gene: TRBV6-5
j_gene: TRBJ2-5
CDR3nt: TGTGCCAGCAGCGCCCTAGGGGCGGGGGAGACCCAGTACTTC
CDR3aa: CASSALGAGETQYF